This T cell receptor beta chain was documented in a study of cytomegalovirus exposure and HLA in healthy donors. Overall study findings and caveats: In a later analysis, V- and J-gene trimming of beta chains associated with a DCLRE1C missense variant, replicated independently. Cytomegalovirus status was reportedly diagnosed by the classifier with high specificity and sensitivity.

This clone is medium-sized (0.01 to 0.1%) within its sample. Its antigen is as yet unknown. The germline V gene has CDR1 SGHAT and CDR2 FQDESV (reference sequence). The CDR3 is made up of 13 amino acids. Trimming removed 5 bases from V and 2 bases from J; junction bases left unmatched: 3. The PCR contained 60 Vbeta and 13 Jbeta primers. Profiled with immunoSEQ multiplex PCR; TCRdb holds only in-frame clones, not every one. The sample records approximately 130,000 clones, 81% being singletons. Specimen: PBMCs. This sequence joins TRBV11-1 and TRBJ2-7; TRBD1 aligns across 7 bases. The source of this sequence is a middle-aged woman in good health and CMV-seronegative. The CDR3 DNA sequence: TGTGCCAGCAGCGAGGGGGCAACCTACGAGCAGTACTTC. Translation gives CASSEGATYEQYF.